A selection of T cell receptor beta chains follows, all from one sample in a study of early T cells in non-severe SARS-CoV-2 infection. MiXCR was run by TCRdb on the 5' RACE reads, yielding one entry per CDR3 protein. The profile shows approximately 110,000 distinct CDR3 sequences, 15% of them singletons. Material for sequencing was whole blood. These TCRs come from an adult who was a healthcare worker with PCR-confirmed SARS-CoV-2 infection or an uninfected control (not recorded which). Both conserved end residues are trimmed from each CDR3.

v_gene,CDR3aa
TRBV9,ASGLGLGYGYT
TRBV25-1,ASTRASYNEQF
TRBV9,ASSPEGRDSPLH
TRBV7-6,ASSGIAGKPPDTQY
TRBV5-1,ASSLVPSGTGATNEKLF
TRBV30,AWSVQWGGYT
TRBV20-1,SALDTGSEPQH
TRBV3-1,ASSQNAGGSTGELF
TRBV19,ASSIGLRVGIQY
TRBV20-1,SARAGGPGSKAF
TRBV30,AWSDGSPLH
TRBV30,AWSVQGSQPQH
TRBV6-1,ASSYGRQEETQY
TRBV19,ASQVALGSYNEQF
TRBV12-3/TRBV12-4,ASSKGTVVSYGYT
TRBV4-1,ASSQTGVKVDTQY
TRBV3-1,ASSLSTVGNEKLF
TRBV7-2,ASSPRYSGGAEAF
TRBV12-3/TRBV12-4,ASSPRVGSYNSPLH
TRBV6-5,ASRGQGIRGYT
TRBV11-3,ASSLGEDSEQY
TRBV10-3,AISAVDLAIHTGELF
TRBV5-4,ASSPGPSNQPQH
TRBV7-8,ASSNPGGYYNEQF
TRBV5-4,ASSPDRAHGTGELF
TRBV5-1,ASRIRNYYNEQF
TRBV29-1,SGDDRGLNEQF
TRBV4-1,ASSLRLAGFTDTQY
TRBV4-1,ASSETGTAAYEQY
TRBV11-3,ASSFSGTEQF
TRBV24-1,ATSDFGLAKNIQY
TRBV3-1,ASSHGGNTEAF
TRBV30,AWSVPGDGELF
TRBV12-3/TRBV12-4,ASSLDRGFDGYT
TRBV29-1,SARQANTEAF
TRBV5-1,ATSDLRSNGYT